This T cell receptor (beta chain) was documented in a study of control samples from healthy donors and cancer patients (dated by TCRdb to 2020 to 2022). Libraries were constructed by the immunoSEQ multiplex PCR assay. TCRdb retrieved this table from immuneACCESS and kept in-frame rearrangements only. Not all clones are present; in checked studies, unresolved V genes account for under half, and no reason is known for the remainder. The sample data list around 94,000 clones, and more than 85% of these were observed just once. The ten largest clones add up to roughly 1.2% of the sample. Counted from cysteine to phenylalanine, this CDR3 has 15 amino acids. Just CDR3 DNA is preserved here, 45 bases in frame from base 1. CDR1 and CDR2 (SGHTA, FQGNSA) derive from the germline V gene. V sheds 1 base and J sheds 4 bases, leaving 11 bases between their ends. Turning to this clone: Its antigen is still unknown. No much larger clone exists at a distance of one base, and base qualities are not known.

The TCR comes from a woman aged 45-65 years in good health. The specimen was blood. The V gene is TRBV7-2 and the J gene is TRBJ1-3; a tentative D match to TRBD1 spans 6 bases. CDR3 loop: CASSLEPTGGNTIYF. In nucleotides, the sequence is TGTGCCAGCAGCTTAGAGCCGACAGGAGGAAACACCATATATTTT.